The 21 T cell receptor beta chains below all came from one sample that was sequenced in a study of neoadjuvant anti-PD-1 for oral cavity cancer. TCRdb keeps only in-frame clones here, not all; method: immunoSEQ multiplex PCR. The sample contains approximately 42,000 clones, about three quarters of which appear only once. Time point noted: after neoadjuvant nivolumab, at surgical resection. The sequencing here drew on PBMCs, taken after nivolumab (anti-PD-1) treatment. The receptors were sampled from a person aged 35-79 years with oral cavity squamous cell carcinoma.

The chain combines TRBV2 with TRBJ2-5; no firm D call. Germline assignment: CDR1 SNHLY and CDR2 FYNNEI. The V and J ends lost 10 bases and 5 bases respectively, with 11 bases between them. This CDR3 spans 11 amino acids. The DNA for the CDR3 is TGTGCCATTTTAGCTATGGAGACCCAGTACTTC. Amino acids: CAILAMETQYF.

As DNA, the CDR3 is TGTGCCAGCAGCGTAGGGGCTAGCGGCACTGAAGCTTTCTTT. Translated: CASSVGASGTEAFF. The V call is TRBV9, the J call TRBJ1-1; D not resolved. V lost 0 bases and J 4 bases, leaving 10 bases between the germline ends. The CDR3 runs 14 residues. Germline loops: CDR1 SGDLS, CDR2 YYNGEE.

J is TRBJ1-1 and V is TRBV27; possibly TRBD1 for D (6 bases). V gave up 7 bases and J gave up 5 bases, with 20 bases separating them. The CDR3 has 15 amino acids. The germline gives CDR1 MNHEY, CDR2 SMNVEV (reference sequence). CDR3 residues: CASIPWEGGRTEAFF. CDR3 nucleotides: TGTGCCAGCATCCCTTGGGAGGGGGGTAGAACTGAAGCTTTCTTT.

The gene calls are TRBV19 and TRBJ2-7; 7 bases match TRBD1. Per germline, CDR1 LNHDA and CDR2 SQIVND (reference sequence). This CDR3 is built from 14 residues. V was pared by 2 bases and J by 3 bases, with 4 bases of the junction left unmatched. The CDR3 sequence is CASSISRGYYEQYF. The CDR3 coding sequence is TGTGCCAGTAGTATAAGCAGGGGGTACTACGAGCAGTACTTC. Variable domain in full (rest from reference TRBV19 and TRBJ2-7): DGGITQSPKYLFRKEGQNVTLSCEQNLNHDAMYWYRQDPGQGLRLIYYSQIVNDFQKGDIAEGYSVSREKKESFPLTVTSAQKNPTAFYLCASSISRGYYEQYFGPGTRLTVT.

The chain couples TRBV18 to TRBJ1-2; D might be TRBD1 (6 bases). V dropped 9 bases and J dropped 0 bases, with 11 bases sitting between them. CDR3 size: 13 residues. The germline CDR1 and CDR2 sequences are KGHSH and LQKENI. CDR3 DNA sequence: TGTGCCAGTTGCGACAGGCCTAACTATGGCTACACCTTC. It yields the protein CASCDRPNYGYTF. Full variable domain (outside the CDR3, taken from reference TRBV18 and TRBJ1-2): NAGVMQNPRHLVRRRGQEARLRCSPMKGHSHVYWYRQLPEEGLKFMVYLQKENIIDESGMPKERFSAEFPKEGPSILRIQQVVRGDSAAYFCASCDRPNYGYTFGSGTRLTVV.

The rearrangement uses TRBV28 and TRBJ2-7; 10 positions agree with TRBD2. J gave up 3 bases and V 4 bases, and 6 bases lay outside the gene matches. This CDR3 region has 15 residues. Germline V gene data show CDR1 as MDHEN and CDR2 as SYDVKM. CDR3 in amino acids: CASSSPASGSYEQYF. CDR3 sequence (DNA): TGTGCCAGCAGTTCCCCAGCTAGCGGGAGCTACGAGCAGTACTTC.

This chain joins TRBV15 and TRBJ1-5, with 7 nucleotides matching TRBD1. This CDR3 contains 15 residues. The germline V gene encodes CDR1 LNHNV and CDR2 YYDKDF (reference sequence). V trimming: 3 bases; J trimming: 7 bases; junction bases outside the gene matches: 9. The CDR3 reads CATSRDRTGGQPQHF. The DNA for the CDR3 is TGTGCCACCAGCAGGGACCGGACAGGAGGGCAGCCCCAGCATTTT. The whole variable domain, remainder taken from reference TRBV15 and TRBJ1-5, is DAMVIQNPRYQVTQFGKPVTLSCSQTLNHNVMYWYQQKSSQAPKLLFHYYDKDFNNEADTPDNFQSRRPNTSFCFLDIRSPGLGDTAMYLCATSRDRTGGQPQHFGDGTRLSIL.

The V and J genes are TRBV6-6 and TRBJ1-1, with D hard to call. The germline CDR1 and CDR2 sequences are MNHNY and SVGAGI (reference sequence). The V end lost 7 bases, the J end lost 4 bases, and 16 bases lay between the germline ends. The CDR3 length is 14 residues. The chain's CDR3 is CASTPRSDFTEAFF. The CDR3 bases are TGTGCCAGCACCCCCCGGTCCGATTTCACTGAAGCTTTCTTT.

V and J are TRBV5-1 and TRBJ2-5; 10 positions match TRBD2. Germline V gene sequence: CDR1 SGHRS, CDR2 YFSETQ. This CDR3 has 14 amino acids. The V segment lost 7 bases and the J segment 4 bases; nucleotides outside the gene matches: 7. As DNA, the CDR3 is TGCGCCAGCGGTGAGCGGGAGGGAGGAGAGACCCAGTACTTC. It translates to CASGEREGGETQYF.

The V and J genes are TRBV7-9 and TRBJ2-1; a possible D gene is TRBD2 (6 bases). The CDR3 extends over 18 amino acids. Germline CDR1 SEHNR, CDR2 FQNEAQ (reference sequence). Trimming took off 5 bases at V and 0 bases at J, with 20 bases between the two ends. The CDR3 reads CASSPQLGGASSYNEQFF. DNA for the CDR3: TGTGCCAGCAGCCCACAGTTGGGCGGGGCCAGCTCCTACAATGAGCAGTTCTTC.

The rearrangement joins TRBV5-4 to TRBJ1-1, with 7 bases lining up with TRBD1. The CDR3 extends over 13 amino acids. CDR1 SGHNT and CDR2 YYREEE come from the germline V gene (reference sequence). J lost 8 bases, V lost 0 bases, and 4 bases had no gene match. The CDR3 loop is CASSLVGGREAFF. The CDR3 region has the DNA TGTGCCAGCAGCTTGGTAGGGGGCCGGGAAGCTTTCTTT.

CDR3 in amino acids: CASSQEGQLVNSPLHF. CDR3 coding DNA: TGCGCCAGCAGCCAAGAGGGACAGCTAGTTAATTCACCCCTCCACTTT. The chain links TRBV4-1 to TRBJ1-6; TRBD1 matches at 7 bases. The CDR3 totals 16 residues. The germline gives CDR1 MGHRA, CDR2 YSYEKL. Germline trimming cut 0 bases from V and 6 bases from J; bases unmatched to any gene: 5.

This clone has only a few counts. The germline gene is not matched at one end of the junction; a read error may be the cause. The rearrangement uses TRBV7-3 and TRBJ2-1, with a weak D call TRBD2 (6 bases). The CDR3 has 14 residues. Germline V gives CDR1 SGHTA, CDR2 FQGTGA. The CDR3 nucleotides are TGTGCCAGCACCTTAAGCGGGCCCAACAATGAGCAGTTCTTC. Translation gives CASTLSGPNNEQFF. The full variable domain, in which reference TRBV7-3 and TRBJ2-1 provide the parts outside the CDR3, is GAGVSQTPSNKVTEKGKYVELRCDPISGHTALYWYRQSLGQGPEFLIYFQGTGAADDSGLPNDRFFAVRPEGSVSTLKIQRTERGDSAVYLCASTLSGPNNEQFFGPGTRLTVL.

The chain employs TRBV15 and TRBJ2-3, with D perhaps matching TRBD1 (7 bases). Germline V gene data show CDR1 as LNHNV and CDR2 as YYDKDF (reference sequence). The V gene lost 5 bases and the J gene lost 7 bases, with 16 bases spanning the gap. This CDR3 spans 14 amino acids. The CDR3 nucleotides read TGTGCCACCAGCGTCCAGGGGGGCCAGAATACGCAGTATTTT. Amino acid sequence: CATSVQGGQNTQYF.

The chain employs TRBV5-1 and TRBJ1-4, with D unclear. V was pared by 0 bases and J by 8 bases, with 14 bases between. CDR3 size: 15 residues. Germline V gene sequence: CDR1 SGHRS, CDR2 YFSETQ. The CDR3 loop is CASSLDSPGVEKLFF. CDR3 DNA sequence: TGCGCCAGCAGCTTGGACAGCCCCGGGGTGGAAAAACTGTTTTTT. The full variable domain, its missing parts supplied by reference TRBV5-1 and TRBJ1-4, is KAGVTQTPRYLIKTRGQQVTLSCSPISGHRSVSWYQQTPGQGLQFLFEYFSETQRNKGNFPGRFSGRQFSNSRSEMNVSTLELGDSALYLCASSLDSPGVEKLFFGSGTQLSVL.

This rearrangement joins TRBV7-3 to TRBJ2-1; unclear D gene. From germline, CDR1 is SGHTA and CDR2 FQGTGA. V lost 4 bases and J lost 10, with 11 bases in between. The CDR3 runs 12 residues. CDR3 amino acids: CASSSILGEQFF. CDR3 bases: TGTGCCAGCAGCTCCATTCTGGGGGAGCAGTTCTTC. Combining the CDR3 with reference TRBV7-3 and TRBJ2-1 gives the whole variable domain GAGVSQTPSNKVTEKGKYVELRCDPISGHTALYWYRQSLGQGPEFLIYFQGTGAADDSGLPNDRFFAVRPEGSVSTLKIQRTERGDSAVYLCASSSILGEQFFGPGTRLTVL.

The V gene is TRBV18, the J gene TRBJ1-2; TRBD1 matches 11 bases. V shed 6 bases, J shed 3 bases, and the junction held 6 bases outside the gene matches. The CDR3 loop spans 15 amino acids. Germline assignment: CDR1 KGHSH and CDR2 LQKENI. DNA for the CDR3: TGTGCCAGCTCCGCCGGGACAGGGGGGGACTATGGCTACACCTTC. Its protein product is CASSAGTGGDYGYTF.

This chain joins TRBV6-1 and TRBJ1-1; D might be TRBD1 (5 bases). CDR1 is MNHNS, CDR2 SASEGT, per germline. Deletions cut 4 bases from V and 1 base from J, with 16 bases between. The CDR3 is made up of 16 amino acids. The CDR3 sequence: CASSVLSGTENTEAFF. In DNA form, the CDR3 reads TGTGCCAGCAGTGTCCTCTCAGGGACTGAGAACACTGAAGCTTTCTTT.

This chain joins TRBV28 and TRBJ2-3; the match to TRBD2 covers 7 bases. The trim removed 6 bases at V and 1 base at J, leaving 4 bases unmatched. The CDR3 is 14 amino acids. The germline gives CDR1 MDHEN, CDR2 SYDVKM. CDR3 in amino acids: CASSRAGGTDTQYF. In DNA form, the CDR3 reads TGTGCCAGCAGCCGGGCGGGGGGCACAGATACGCAGTATTTT.

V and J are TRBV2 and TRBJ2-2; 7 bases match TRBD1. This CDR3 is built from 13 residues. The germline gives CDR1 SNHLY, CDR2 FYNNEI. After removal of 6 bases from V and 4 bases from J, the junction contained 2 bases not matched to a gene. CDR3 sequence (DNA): TGTGCCAGCAGGGGACAGCTCACCGGGGAGCTGTTTTTT. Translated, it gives CASRGQLTGELFF. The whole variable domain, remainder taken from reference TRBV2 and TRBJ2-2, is EPEVTQTPSHQVTQMGQEVILRCVPISNHLYFYWYRQILGQKVEFLVSFYNNEISEKSEIFDDQFSVERPDGSNFTLKIRSTKLEDSAMYFCASRGQLTGELFFGEGSRLTVL.

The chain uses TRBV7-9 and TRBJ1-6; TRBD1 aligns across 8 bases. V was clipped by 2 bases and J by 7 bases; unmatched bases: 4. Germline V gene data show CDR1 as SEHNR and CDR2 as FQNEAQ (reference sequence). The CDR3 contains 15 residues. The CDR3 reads CASSLTGQGNSPLHF. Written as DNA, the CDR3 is TGTGCCAGCAGCTTAACCGGACAGGGCAATTCACCCCTCCACTTT.